A selection of T cell receptor beta chains follows, all from one sample in a study of beta chain features in type 1 diabetes. TCRdb's copy holds only in-frame clones and misses some; the assay was immunoSEQ multiplex PCR. Of 500,000 to 650,000 clones listed, around 12% are singletons. The specimen sequenced was naive CD4+ T cells from blood. The receptors come from a man younger than 40 with type 1 diabetes. CDR3s include the opening cysteine and the closing phenylalanine or tryptophan. Fields, in order: clone size, V gene, D gene, J gene, CDR3 DNA, CDR3 protein. The D gene is left open where the match is weak. The size of a clone is reported for some rows only, either as once, few or many, or as a class for expanded clones.

>few|TRBV6-1|NA|TRBJ2-1
TGTGCCAGCAGTGAAGACCGGACAGCCCTTTACAATGAGCAGTTCTTC
CASSEDRTALYNEQFF
>few|TRBV7-9|TRBD2|TRBJ2-1
TGTGCCAGCAGCTGGGAGGGTACGTCTGAGCAGTTCTTC
CASSWEGTSEQFF
>few|TRBV4-2|NA|TRBJ1-2
TGTGCCAGCAGCCAGAGGACAGTGGATGGCTACACCTTC
CASSQRTVDGYTF
>few|TRBV5-1|NA|TRBJ2-5
TGCGCCAGTCGGGCACAAGAGACCCAGTACTTC
CASRAQETQYF
>NA|TRBV9|NA|TRBJ2-7
TGTGCCAGCAGCGTAGGGCAGAAATACGAGCAGTACTTC
CASSVGQKYEQYF
>NA|TRBV7-2|TRBD1|TRBJ1-2
TGTGCCAGCAGCCCGTGGGACAGGGTTGGAGGCTATGGCTACACCTTC
CASSPWDRVGGYGYTF
>NA|TRBV5-4|NA|TRBJ2-5
TGTGCCAGCAGCTTGGCCAGGGGTGGAGAGACCCAGTACTTC
CASSLARGGETQYF
>NA|TRBV11-1|NA|TRBJ2-4
TGTGCCAGCAGCCCCCGCAGAGGGACTGACATTCAGTACTTC
CASSPRRGTDIQYF
>NA|TRBV9|TRBD1|TRBJ2-2
TGTGCCAGCAGCGTAGGGACAGGGCGGGTGAGGGACACCGGGGAGCTGTTTTTT
CASSVGTGRVRDTGELFF
>NA|TRBV4-1|NA|TRBJ1-5
TGCGCCAGCAGCCAAGACCGGACCTCCGGTCAGCCCCAGCATTTT
CASSQDRTSGQPQHF
>few|TRBV7-6|NA|TRBJ2-1
TGTGCCAGCAGCTTAGAGGAGAGGGTGAATGAGCAGTTCTTC
CASSLEERVNEQFF
>NA|TRBV13|NA|TRBJ2-2
TGTGCCAGCAGCCCTGGGGCAGGGTGGACCGGGGAGCTGTTTTTT
CASSPGAGWTGELFF
>few|TRBV10-3|NA|TRBJ2-7
TGTGCCATCAAGCAGGGTATGACCTACGAGCAGTACTTC
CAIKQGMTYEQYF
>few|TRBV28|NA|TRBJ2-7
TGTGCCAGCAGCGCTCCAGGGGTCGAGCAGTACTTC
CASSAPGVEQYF
>NA|TRBV9|TRBD1|TRBJ2-5
TGTGCCAGCAGCGGGACAGGGCGAGAGACCCAGTACTTC
CASSGTGRETQYF
>NA|TRBV7-2|NA|TRBJ2-3
TGTGCCAGCAGCCCGTCTATGGGCAGGGATACGCAGTATTTT
CASSPSMGRDTQYF
>few|TRBV5-1|TRBD1|TRBJ2-5
TGCGCCAGCAGCTTGGCGGGACAGAGAAACCAAGAGACCCAGTACTTC
CASSLAGQRNQETQYF
>few|TRBV25-1|NA|TRBJ2-7
TGTGCCAGCAGTGGGCAGCCGGCCTACGAGCAGTACTTC
CASSGQPAYEQYF
>few|TRBV28|NA|TRBJ2-4
TGTGCCAGCAGCAGATTCACCGACAGGCCCATGGCCAAAAACATTCAGTACTTC
CASSRFTDRPMAKNIQYF
>NA|TRBV11-2|NA|TRBJ1-1
TGTGCCAGCAGCTCCCAGGGGCACACTGAAGCTTTCTTT
CASSSQGHTEAFF
>NA|TRBV4-3|NA|TRBJ1-2
TGCGCCAGCAGCCAAGATCGCACAGCGACATCCGCTAACTATGGCTACACCTTC
CASSQDRTATSANYGYTF
>NA|TRBV9|NA|TRBJ1-6
TGTGCCAGCAGCGTAGAGGGGACCCATTATAATTCACCCCTCCACTTT
CASSVEGTHYNSPLHF
>once|TRBV30|NA|TRBJ1-6
TGTGCCTGGAGGTTGGGGGCGGTTACATCCTATAATTCACCCCTCCACTTT
CAWRLGAVTSYNSPLHF
>NA|TRBV7-2|TRBD2|TRBJ2-5
TGTGCCAGCAGCTTGATGCGGGGGGGCCTCCAAGAGACCCAGTACTTC
CASSLMRGGLQETQYF
>few|TRBV7-9|NA|TRBJ1-5
TGTGCCAGCAGCTCCGATCAGCCCCAGCATTTT
CASSSDQPQHF
>NA|TRBV30|NA|TRBJ1-6
TGTGCCTGGAGTTGGGGGGGCCGAAATAATTCACCCCTCCACTTT
CAWSWGGRNNSPLHF
>few|TRBV11-2|NA|TRBJ2-5
TGTGCCAGCAGCTTCGTTGGGACAACCCAGGAGACCCAGTACTTC
CASSFVGTTQETQYF
>few|TRBV7-9|NA|TRBJ1-1
TGTGCCAGCAGCTTACGTTTAGGGGAGGTCACTGAAGCTTTCTTT
CASSLRLGEVTEAFF
>NA|TRBV11-3|TRBD2|TRBJ2-1
TGTGCCAGCACACGGACTAGCGGCTACAATGAGCAGTTCTTC
CASTRTSGYNEQFF
>NA|TRBV5-1|NA|TRBJ1-2
TGCGCCAGCAGCCCGGACAGTTCAGGGTCGGCTGGCTACACCTTC
CASSPDSSGSAGYTF
>NA|TRBV6-6|NA|TRBJ1-4
TGTGCCAGCAGTAGGGATGAAAAACTGTTTTTT
CASSRDEKLFF
>NA|TRBV28|NA|TRBJ2-7
TGTGCCAGCAGTTATCAGGGTACTTACGAGCAGTACTTC
CASSYQGTYEQYF
>NA|TRBV29-1|TRBD1|TRBJ1-1
TGCAGCGTGACAGGGGTCACCAACACTGAAGCTTTCTTT
CSVTGVTNTEAFF
>NA|TRBV6-6|NA|TRBJ1-4
TGTGCCAGCAGTTATCGCGGAGACGAAAAACTGTTTTTT
CASSYRGDEKLFF
>NA|TRBV5-1|TRBD1|TRBJ2-2
TGCGCCAGCAGCTCGGGACAGGGCGGGGAGCTGTTTTTT
CASSSGQGGELFF
>few|TRBV11-2|TRBD2|TRBJ2-7
TGTGCCAGCAGCCCTAGCGGGAACTACGAGCAGTACTTC
CASSPSGNYEQYF